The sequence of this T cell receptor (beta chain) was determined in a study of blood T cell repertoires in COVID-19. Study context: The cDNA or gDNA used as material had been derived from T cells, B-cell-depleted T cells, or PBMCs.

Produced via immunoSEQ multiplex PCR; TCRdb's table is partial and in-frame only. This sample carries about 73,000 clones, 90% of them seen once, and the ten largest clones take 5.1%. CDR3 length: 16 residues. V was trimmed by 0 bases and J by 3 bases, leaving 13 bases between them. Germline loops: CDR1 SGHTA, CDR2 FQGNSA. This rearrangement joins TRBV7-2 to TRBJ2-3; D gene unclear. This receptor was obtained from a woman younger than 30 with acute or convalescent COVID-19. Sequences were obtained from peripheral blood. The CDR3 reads CASSLASGRKTDTQYF. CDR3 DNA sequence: TGTGCCAGCAGCTTAGCGTCAGGAAGGAAGACAGATACGCAGTATTTT.